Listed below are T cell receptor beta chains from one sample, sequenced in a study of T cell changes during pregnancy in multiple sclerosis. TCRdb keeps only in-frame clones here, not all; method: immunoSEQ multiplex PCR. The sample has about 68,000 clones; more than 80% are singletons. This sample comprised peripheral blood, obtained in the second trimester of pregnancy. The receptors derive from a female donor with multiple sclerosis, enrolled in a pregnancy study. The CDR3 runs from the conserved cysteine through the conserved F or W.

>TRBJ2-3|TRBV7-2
CASGRDPSTDTQYF
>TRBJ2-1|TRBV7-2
CASSLPQTSGGGEQFF
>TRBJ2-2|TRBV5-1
CASSLVTGINTGELFF
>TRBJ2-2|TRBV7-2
CASSESQGHTGELFF
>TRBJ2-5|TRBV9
CASTPGGGQYQETQYF
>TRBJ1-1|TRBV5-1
CASSWRQGNTEAFF
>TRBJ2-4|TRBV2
CASRWTGNIQYF
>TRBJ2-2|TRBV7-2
CASGFRDTGELFF
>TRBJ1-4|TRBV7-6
CASSLQEWGVEKLFF
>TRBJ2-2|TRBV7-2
CASSFLNTGELFF
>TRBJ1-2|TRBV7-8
CATSRGMLNYGYTF
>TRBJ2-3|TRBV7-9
CASSDPTSGGRDTQYF
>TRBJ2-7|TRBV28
CASRTGSYEQYF
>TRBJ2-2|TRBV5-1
CASSLAPVLGPTGELFF
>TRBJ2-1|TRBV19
CASSRDTPSNEQFF
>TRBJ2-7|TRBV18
CASSPFFGSSWEQYF
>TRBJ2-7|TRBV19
CASSPGQSSYEQYF
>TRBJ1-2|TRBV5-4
CASSSQGAAGYTF
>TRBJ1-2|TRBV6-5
CASSKTTGGLGGYTF
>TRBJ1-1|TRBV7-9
CASSSRADPDPEAFF
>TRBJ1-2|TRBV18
CASSPRGELSYTF
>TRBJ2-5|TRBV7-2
CASSGADGETQYF
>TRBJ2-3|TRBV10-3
CAMGTSGLTDTQYF
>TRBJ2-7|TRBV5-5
CASSSSVPYEQYF
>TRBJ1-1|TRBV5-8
CASSSGTGEAFF
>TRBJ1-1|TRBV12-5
CASGRDRRLPTEAFF
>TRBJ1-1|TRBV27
CASSLAAGATFF
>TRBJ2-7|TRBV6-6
CASISRQTPYEQYF
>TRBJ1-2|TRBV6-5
CASLNRESDGYTF
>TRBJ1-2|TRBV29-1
CSVDLGSRGYGYTF
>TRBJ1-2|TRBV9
CASSATGTYGYTF
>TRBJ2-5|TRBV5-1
CASSVTGGTETQYF
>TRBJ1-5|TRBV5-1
CASSLAPGNNQPQHF
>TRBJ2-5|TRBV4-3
CASSPLAGGGETQYF